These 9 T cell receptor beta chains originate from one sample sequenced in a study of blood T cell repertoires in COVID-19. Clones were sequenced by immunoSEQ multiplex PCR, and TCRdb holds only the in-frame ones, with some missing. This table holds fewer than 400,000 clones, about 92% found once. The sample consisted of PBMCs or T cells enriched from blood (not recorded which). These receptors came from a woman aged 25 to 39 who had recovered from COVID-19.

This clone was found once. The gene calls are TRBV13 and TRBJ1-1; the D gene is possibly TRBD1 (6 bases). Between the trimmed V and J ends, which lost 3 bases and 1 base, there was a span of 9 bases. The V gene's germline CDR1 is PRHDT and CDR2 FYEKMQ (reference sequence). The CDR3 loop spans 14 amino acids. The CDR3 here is CASSLGRGNTEAFF. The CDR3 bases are TGTGCCAGCAGCTTGGGCAGGGGGAACACTGAAGCTTTCTTT. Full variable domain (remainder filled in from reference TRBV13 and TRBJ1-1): AAGVIQSPRHLIKEKRETATLKCYPIPRHDTVYWYQQGPGQDPQFLISFYEKMQSDKGSIPDRFSAQQFSDYHSELNMSSLELGDSALYFCASSLGRGNTEAFFGQGTRLTVV.

This CDR3 is CASSVRFPAGGSDEQYF. The CDR3, as DNA: TGTGCCAGCAGCGTCCGTTTCCCAGCGGGGGGTTCTGACGAGCAGTACTTC. The J gene is TRBJ2-7, the V gene TRBV7-2; 9 bases align to TRBD2. With V trimmed by 5 bases and J by 5 bases, 16 bases remained unmatched. The length of the CDR3 is 17 residues. Germline-derived CDR1 and CDR2 are SGHTA and FQGNSA. Supplemented by reference TRBV7-2 and TRBJ2-7, the full variable domain reads GAGVSQSPSNKVTEKGKDVELRCDPISGHTALYWYRQSLGQGLEFLIYFQGNSAPDKSGLPSDRFSAERTGGSVSTLTIQRTQQEDSAVYLCASSVRFPAGGSDEQYFGPGTRLTVT.

As DNA, the CDR3 is TGTGCCAGCAGCCCAGGACTAGCGGGAGCTGAAGAGAACCAGTTCTTC. Translating it yields CASSPGLAGAEENQFF. The chain is built from TRBV5-8 and TRBJ2-1; 13 bases align to TRBD2. This CDR3 contains 16 residues. The ends lost 4 bases at V and 13 bases at J; junction bases unmatched: 14. Per the germline V gene, CDR1 is SGHTS and CDR2 is YDEGEE.

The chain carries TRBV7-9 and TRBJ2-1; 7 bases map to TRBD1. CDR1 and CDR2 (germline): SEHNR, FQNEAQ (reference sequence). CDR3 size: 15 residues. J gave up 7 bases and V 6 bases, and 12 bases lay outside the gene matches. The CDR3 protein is CASSRAGGLKNEQFF. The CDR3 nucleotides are TGTGCCAGCAGTAGGGCAGGGGGTTTGAAAAATGAGCAGTTCTTC.

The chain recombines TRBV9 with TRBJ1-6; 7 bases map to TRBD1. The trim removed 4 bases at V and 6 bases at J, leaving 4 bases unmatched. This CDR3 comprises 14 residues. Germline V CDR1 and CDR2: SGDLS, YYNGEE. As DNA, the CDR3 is TGTGCCAGCAGCTCCGGACAGGCTAATTCACCCCTCCACTTT. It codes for CASSSGQANSPLHF.

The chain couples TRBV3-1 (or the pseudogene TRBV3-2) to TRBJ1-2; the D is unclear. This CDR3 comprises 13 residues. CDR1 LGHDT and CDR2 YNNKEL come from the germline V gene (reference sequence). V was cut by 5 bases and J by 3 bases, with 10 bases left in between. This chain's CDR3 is CASSDRGDYGYTF. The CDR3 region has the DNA TGTGCCAGCAGCGACCGCGGGGACTATGGCTACACCTTC.

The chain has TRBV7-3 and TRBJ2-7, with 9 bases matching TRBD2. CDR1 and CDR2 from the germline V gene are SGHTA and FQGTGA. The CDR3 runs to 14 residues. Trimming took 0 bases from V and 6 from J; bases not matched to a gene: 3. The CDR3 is CASSLTGTSPEQYF. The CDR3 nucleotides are TGTGCCAGCAGCTTAACAGGGACTAGCCCCGAGCAGTACTTC.

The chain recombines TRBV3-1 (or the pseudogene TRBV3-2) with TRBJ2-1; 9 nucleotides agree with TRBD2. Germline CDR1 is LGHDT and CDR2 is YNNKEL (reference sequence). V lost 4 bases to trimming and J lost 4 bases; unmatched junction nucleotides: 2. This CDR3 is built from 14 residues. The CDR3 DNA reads TGTGCCAGCAGCCCTAGCGGGATTTACAATGAGCAGTTCTTC. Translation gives CASSPSGIYNEQFF.

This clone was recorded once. The CDR3 loop is CASSIGEPHSPLHF. CDR3 DNA: TGTGCCAGTAGTATTGGAGAGCCTCATTCACCCCTCCACTTT. The chain has TRBV19 and TRBJ1-6; D ambiguous. V was pared by 3 bases and J by 8 bases, with 11 bases between. CDR1 and CDR2 (germline): LNHDA, SQIVND (reference sequence). This CDR3 spans 14 amino acids.